This T cell receptor beta chain was recovered during a study of blood T cell repertoires in COVID-19. Using immunoSEQ multiplex PCR, the repertoire was profiled, and TCRdb retains in-frame clones only, with some absent. Here the sample spans about 130,000 clones, just over 85% being singletons. Germline CDR1 LGHNA, CDR2 YSLEER. Trimming stripped 6 bases from V and 5 bases from J, with 19 bases between. This CDR3 has 15 residues. This rearrangement joins TRBV4-3 to TRBJ1-1; possible D gene TRBD1, 6 bases. This receptor was identified in a man in his forties or fifties who had recovered from COVID-19. Material: PBMCs or T cells enriched from blood (not recorded which). The CDR3 DNA reads TGCGCCAGCAGGACTACCGCGCGGGGGCAAACTGAAGCTTTCTTT. The encoded protein is CASRTTARGQTEAFF.